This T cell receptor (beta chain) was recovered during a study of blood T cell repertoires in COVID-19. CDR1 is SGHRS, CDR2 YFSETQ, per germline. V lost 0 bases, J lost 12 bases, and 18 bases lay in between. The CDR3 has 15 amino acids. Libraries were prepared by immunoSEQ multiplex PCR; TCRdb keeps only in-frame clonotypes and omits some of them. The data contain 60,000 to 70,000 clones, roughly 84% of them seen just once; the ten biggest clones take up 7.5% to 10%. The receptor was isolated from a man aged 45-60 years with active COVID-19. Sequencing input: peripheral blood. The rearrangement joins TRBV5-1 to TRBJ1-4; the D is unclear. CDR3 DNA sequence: TGCGCCAGCAGCTTGGGGGATGACGGCGGGTTGGAACTGTTTTTT. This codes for CASSLGDDGGLELFF.